This T cell receptor (beta chain) was identified in a study of spatial heterogeneity in lung cancer. This sample's time point: blood at routine non-recurrence follow-up after resection. This clonotype came up many times. This CDR3 has 15 residues. After removal of 4 bases from V and 6 bases from J, the junction contained 8 bases not matched to a gene. The germline V gene encodes CDR1 MDHEN and CDR2 SYDVKM. One entry per CDR3 protein, called by TCRdb with MiXCR from the 5' RACE reads. The sample has some 30,000 distinct CDR3 sequences, more than 9% seen once; the top ten hold about 30%. This sample comprised PBMCs, obtained at follow-up. This clonotype was obtained from a female donor with early-stage non-small cell lung cancer. V is TRBV28 and J is TRBJ1-1; 10 bases are a match to TRBD1. The CDR3 DNA sequence: TGTGCCAGCAGTTCACCGACAGGGGGCGAATCTGAAGCTTTCTTT. Its protein product is CASSSPTGGESEAFF. The full variable domain, in which reference TRBV28 and TRBJ1-1 provide the parts outside the CDR3, is DVKVTQSSRYLVKRTGEKVFLECVQDMDHENMFWYRQDPGLGLRLIYFSYDVKMKEKGDIPEGYSVSREKKERFSLILESASTNQTSMYLCASSSPTGGESEAFFGQGTRLTVV.